These T cell receptor beta chains were read from a single sample in a study of PD-1 blockade in classical Hodgkin lymphoma. Produced via immunoSEQ multiplex PCR; TCRdb's table is partial and in-frame only. The sample comprises tens of thousands of clones, roughly 80% of which are singletons, and roughly 20% rests with the top ten. Sequences were derived from peripheral blood mononuclear cells (PBMCs), sampled before the fourth cycle of nivolumab. The receptor set was obtained from a human donor with classical Hodgkin lymphoma. Both conserved end residues are part of each CDR3. A D gene is named only where the DNA matches it firmly.

cdr3_aa v_call d_call j_call
CASSGGTGADTQYF TRBV19 TRBD1 TRBJ2-3
CANADRSSGNTIYF TRBV10-3 TRBD1 TRBJ1-3
CASSLDGTGGFSSTF TRBV5-3 TRBD1 TRBJ1-2
CASSQDEGRNQPQHF TRBV4-2 . TRBJ1-5
CASSLVGTGGMYGYTF TRBV7-9 TRBD1 TRBJ1-2
CSVALTGLGETQYF TRBV29-1 . TRBJ2-5
CASSLGGTLSAYEQYF TRBV5-1 . TRBJ2-7
CASSLETGNTIYF TRBV11-2 . TRBJ1-3
CASSSLLGTGNTNYGYTF TRBV7-9 TRBD1 TRBJ1-2
CASGRGRQPQHF TRBV6-5 . TRBJ1-5
CASSDGLSGANVLTF TRBV6-4 . TRBJ2-6
CASSPEKGTYGYTF TRBV6-5 . TRBJ1-2
CAITDRGVGNEQFF TRBV10-3 TRBD1 TRBJ2-1
CASSLYRAAFVGEQYF TRBV5-1 . TRBJ2-7
CASSFFRVGNTGELFF TRBV28 . TRBJ2-2
CASRESGIQQYF TRBV7-9 TRBD2 TRBJ2-3
CASSLGLATDTQYF TRBV6-5 TRBD2 TRBJ2-3
CASSQDRQGFQYF TRBV14 . TRBJ2-5
CASSPNSGNTIYF TRBV6-6 . TRBJ1-3
CASRTLQQETQYF TRBV6-6 . TRBJ2-5
CAISLRRGTEQYF TRBV10-3 . TRBJ2-7
CAISGVPTEGYGYTF TRBV10-3 . TRBJ1-2
CASSPLGLAGGEQFF TRBV6-5 TRBD2 TRBJ2-1
CASSPQKTNEKLFF TRBV9 . TRBJ1-4
CASSLAGGSTDTQYF TRBV7-3 TRBD2 TRBJ2-3
CASSSPQGYGYTF TRBV11-2 . TRBJ1-2
CSVGAQVIKNTGELFF TRBV29-1 . TRBJ2-2
CASSPQRGAYNEQFF TRBV18 TRBD2 TRBJ2-1
CASSLASRTGELFF TRBV5-5 . TRBJ2-2
CASSPGGAGNSPLHF TRBV7-2 TRBD1 TRBJ1-6
CASSGLNYGYTF TRBV4-1 . TRBJ1-2
CASTPGQSTGELFF TRBV19 TRBD1 TRBJ2-2
CASSDTGYNEQFF TRBV6-4 . TRBJ2-1
CASSIASYNEQFF TRBV19 . TRBJ2-1
CASSFQGRDTQYF TRBV27 . TRBJ2-3
CASSEPLRQAYEQYF TRBV7-2 . TRBJ2-7
CASGRDRGQETQYF TRBV25-1 TRBD1 TRBJ2-5
CASSSRQGVYNEQFF TRBV5-4 TRBD1 TRBJ2-1
CASKERAAQNYGYTF TRBV27 . TRBJ1-2
CSVEDPGGSSYEQYF TRBV29-1 . TRBJ2-7
CASSLIGSSEQYF TRBV5-6 . TRBJ2-7
CASSLGQAAYEQYF TRBV7-6 . TRBJ2-7
CASSQDQRNSPLHF TRBV4-3 . TRBJ1-6
CAISEYSAAVSGSHGYTF TRBV10-3 . TRBJ1-2
CASSPGGYEQYF TRBV7-2 TRBD1 TRBJ2-7
CASNEGGSGNTIYF TRBV6-1 . TRBJ1-3
CASSLSQGGNQPQHF TRBV27 TRBD1 TRBJ1-5
CASSIQAGGKSPLHF TRBV19 TRBD1 TRBJ1-6
CASYPTGEGSPLHF TRBV6-5 TRBD1 TRBJ1-6
CSVDVGQPTYGYTF TRBV29-1 TRBD1 TRBJ1-2
CASSLYRDYNEQFF TRBV7-9 . TRBJ2-1
CASPRTSGVIEQFF TRBV13 TRBD2 TRBJ2-1